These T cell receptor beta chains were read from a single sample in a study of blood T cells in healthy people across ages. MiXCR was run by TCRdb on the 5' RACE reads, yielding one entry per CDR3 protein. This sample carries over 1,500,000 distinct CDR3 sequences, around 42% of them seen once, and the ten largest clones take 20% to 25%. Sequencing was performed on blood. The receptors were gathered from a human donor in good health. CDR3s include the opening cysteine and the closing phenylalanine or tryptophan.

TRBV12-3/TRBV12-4,CASSSPERLAGLTDTQYF
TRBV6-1,CACSGTGVHQPQHF
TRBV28,CASSFSRAGANVLTF
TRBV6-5,CASSSPTGASYEQYF
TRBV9,CASSVGRGPTYEQYF
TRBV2,CASSYSTGELNIQYF
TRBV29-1,CSVDRDRAGNGYTF
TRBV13,CASSPWGGAHAKNIQYF
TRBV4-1,CASSQRDLNPYEQYF
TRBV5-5,CASSFEGGTYNEQFF
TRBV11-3,CASSRPPGLAKETQYF
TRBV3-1,CASSRNRVGTEAFF
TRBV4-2,CASSRENAGGPDTQYF
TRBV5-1,CASSPGTKQETQYF
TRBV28,CASRGAGGVDEQFF
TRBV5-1,CASSLDYNQDTQYF
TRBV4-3,CASSQVFGFSAGDRNQPQHF
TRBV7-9,CASRALTGIASDTQYF
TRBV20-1,CSARKDGDQPQHF
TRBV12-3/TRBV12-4,CASSSFGEGYTF
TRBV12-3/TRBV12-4,CASSLVGSEQFF
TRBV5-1,CASSSTSDTETQYF
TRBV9,CASSATTDVRYGYTF
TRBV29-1,CSVGGGSQPQHF
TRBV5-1,CASSLQGQIDGQFF
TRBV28,CASRLAGYTDTQYF
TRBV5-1,CASMQSSGGMYNEQFF
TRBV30,CAWSGAVNYEQYF
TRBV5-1,CASVEGSLSGELFF
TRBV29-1,CSANDRNTRELFF
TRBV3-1,CASSQDLASGGASTDTQYF
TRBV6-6,CASSYSRGRHTEAFF
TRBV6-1,CASMRRSTGADSYEQYF
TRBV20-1,CSARVMGNVEQYF
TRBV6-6,CASSPGTGGISQHF
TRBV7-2,CASSLNLAGVNTQYF
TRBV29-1,CSVDLGQGSDTQYF
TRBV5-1,CASSLEGSTNYGYTF
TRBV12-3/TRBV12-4,CASSLYDRVWETQYF
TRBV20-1,CSALDRYEQYF
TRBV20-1,CRATGGGETQYF
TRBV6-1,CASINGSPETGRRNGAFF
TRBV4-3,CASSPQFEGIFRTDTQYF
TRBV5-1,CASSLDREDEKLFF
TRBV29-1,CSVPGGAGEQYF